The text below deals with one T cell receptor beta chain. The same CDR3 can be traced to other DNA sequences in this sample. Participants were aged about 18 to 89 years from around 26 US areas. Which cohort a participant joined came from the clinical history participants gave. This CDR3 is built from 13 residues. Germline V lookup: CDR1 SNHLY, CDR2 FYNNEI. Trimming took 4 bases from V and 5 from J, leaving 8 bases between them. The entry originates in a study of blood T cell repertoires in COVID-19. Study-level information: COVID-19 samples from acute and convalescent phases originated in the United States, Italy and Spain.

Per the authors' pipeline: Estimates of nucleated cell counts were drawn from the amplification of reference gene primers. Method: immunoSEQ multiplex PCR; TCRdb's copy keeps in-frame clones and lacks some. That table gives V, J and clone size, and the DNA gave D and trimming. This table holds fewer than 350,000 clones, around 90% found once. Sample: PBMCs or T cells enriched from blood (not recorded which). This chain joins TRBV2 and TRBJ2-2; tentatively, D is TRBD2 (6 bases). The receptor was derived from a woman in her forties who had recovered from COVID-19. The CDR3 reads CASSVGGTGELFF. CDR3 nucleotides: TGTGCCAGCAGTGTGGGAGGAACCGGGGAGCTGTTTTTT.